This T cell receptor (beta chain) was captured in a study of Graves' ophthalmopathy and Graves' hyperthyroidism. Across the study: At the time of initial diagnosis and before any treatment, peripheral blood was collected.

Amplifying from RNA transcripts, the study obtained TCR beta CDR3 regions. The workflow started with a first-round RT-PCR run with HTBI primers and then moved on to a second-round multiplex PCR. TCRdb called the multiplex PCR reads again in MiXCR, with one record for every CDR3 protein. The table has about 740,000 distinct CDR3 sequences, approximately 40% seen once. The CDR3 is 14 residues long. Germline-derived CDR1 and CDR2 are DFQATT and SNEGSKA (reference sequence). The ends lost 1 base at V and 1 base at J; junction bases unmatched: 2. PBMCs had their origin in fresh peripheral blood (10 ml). V usage is TRBV20-1 and J usage is TRBJ2-5; 8 nucleotides align to TRBD2. Sequencing was done on a sample of peripheral blood. The clonotype comes from an adult man with Graves' ophthalmopathy. CDR3 sequence reads: CSARVGGAQETQYF. CDR3 nucleotide sequence: TGCAGTGCTAGAGTCGGGGGGGCCCAAGAGACCCAGTACTTC.